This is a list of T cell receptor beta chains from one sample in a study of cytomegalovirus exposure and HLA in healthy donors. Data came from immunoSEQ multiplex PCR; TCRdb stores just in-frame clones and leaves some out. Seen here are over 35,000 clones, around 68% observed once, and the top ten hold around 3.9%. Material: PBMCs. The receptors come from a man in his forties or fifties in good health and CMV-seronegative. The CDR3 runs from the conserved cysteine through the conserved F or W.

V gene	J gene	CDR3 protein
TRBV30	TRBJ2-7	CALTGSGLEQYF
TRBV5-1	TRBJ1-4	CASSVDSLNEKLFF
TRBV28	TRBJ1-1	CASSYTRDRGNTEAFF
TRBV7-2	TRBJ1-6	CASSFNRDSPLHF
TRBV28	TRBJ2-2	CASRGQASTGELFF
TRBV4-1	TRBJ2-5	CASSQTGAPPDVQYF
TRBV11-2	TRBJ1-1	CASSLEAGTEAFF
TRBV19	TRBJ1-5	CASSIWTGDQPQHF
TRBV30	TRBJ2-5	CAWSVELWETQYF
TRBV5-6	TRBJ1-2	CASRKTGENYGYTF
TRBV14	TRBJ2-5	CASSQDRGLIQETQYF
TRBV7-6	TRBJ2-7	CASSLDTGSYEQYF
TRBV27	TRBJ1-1	CATHAGARHTEAFF
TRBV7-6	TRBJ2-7	CASSLESGRPYEQYF
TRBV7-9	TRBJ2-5	CASSFSGGAETQYF
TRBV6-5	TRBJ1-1	CASRSGGAGAFF
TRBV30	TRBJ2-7	CAWSSLATYEQYF
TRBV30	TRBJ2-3	CAWSLTASGGGTDTQYF
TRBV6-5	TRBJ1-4	CASRTQGEPEKLFF
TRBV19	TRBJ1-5	CASRFPQGDNQPQHF
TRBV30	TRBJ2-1	CAWSVLLGGMDNEQFF
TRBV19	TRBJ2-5	CASSRGQGVETQYF
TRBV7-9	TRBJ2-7	CASSLEGGPTSYEQYF
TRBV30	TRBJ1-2	CASTGLSNGYTF
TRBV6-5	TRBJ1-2	CASSYSKFMGAGYTF
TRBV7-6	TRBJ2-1	CASSSSPDRADEQFF
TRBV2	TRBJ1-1	CASSEEVEAFF
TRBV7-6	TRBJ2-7	CASSLGQVSEEQYF
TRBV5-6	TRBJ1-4	CASSLGGQSTNEKLFF
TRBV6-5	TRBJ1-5	CASSSTGGGQPQHF
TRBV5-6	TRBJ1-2	CASSLGVTADGYTF
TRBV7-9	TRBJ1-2	CASSLGQNYGYTF
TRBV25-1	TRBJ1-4	CASSGKQGALNEKLFF
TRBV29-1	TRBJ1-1	CSVGVLRAFF
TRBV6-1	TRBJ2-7	CASSERLAGIYEQYF
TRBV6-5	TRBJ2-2	CASSYTGQGPSELFF
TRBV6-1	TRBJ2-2	CASTFAGGNTGELFF
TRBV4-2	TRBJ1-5	CASSHTRDRGDRVHQPQHF
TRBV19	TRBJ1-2	CASGQVNYGYTF
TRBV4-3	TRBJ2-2	CASSPPGTGGTGELFF
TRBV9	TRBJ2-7	CASSVGWGGYEQYF
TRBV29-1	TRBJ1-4	CSVEGTGDNEKLFF
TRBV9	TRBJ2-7	CASSVASSGEQYF
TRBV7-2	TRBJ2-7	CASSLGIGEQYF
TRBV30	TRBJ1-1	CAWSPIWELNTEAFF
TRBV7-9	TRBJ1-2	CASSPRQGNYGYTF
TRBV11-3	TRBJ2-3	CASSLDGQATDTQYF
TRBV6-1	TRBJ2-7	CASSEGRGGTYEQYF
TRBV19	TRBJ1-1	CASSLRGDGEAFF
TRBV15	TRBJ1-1	CATSRQTDTEAFF
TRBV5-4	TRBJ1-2	CASSSGQSEGYTF
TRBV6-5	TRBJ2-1	CASSYAAGNEQFF
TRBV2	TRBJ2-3	CASTPLGATSGGADTQYF
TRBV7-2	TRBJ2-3	CASSLKGGGRDTQYF
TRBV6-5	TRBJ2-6	CASSLSESGANVLTF